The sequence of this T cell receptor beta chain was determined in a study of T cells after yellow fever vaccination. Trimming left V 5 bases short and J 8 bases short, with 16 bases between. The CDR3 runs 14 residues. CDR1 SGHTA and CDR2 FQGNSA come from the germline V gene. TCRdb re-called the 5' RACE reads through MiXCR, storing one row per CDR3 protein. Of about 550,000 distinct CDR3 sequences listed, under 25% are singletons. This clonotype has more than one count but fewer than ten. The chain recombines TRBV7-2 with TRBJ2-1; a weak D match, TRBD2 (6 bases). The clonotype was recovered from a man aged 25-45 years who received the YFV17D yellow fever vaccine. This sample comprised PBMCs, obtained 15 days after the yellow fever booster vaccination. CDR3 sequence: CASSANPGSDEQFF. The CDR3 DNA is TGTGCCAGCAGCGCAAACCCCGGGAGTGATGAGCAGTTCTTC.